Listed below are T cell receptor beta chains from one sample, sequenced in a study of blood T cell repertoires in COVID-19. Libraries were prepared by immunoSEQ multiplex PCR; TCRdb keeps only in-frame clonotypes and omits some of them. The sample has hundreds of thousands of clones; over 75% are singletons. What was sequenced was peripheral blood. Receptor source: a woman of 80 years or more with acute or convalescent COVID-19. Both conserved end residues are part of each CDR3. D genes are given only for firm matches. For some rows the clone size is stated as once, few or many, or as a class when expanded; others skip it.

J gene	clone size	V gene	D gene	CDR3 protein	CDR3 DNA
TRBJ1-2	.	TRBV3-1/TRBV3-2	.	CASSQVGGAGYGYTF	TGTGCCAGCAGCCAAGTTGGGGGCGCGGGCTATGGCTACACCTTC
TRBJ1-2	.	TRBV10-2	.	CASSDFHYGYTF	TGCGCCAGCAGTGACTTCCACTATGGCTACACCTTC
TRBJ1-5	.	TRBV12-3/TRBV12-4	.	CASSLGGGPPEFF	TGTGCCAGCAGTTTAGGGGGGGGACCCCCCGAATTCTTT
TRBJ2-2	.	TRBV14	.	CASSQARTSNTGELFF	TGTGCCAGCAGCCAAGCTCGTACAAGTAACACCGGGGAGCTGTTTTTT
TRBJ2-1	.	TRBV3-1/TRBV3-2	.	CASSQIVSNPGTQDNEQFF	TGTGCCAGCAGCCAAATTGTCTCTAACCCCGGGACACAGGACAATGAGCAGTTCTTC
TRBJ1-1	.	TRBV7-9	.	CASSLNRENTEAFF	TGTGCCAGCAGCTTAAACAGGGAGAACACTGAAGCTTTCTTT
TRBJ2-2	once	TRBV5-6	.	CASSLGPLGGGELFF	TGTGCCAGCAGCCTCGGACCCCTCGGAGGCGGGGAGCTGTTTTTT
TRBJ2-3	.	TRBV4-1	TRBD2	CASSRTGTSVTDTQYF	TGCGCCAGCAGCCGAACCGGGACTAGCGTCACAGATACGCAGTATTTT
TRBJ1-1	.	TRBV9	.	CASSVDPTRNTEAFF	TGTGCCAGCAGCGTAGATCCCACCAGGAACACTGAAGCTTTCTTT
TRBJ1-2	.	TRBV14	.	CASSQENLRDGYGYTF	TGTGCCAGCAGCCAAGAAAATCTTCGGGATGGCTATGGCTACACCTTC
TRBJ1-2	few	TRBV3-1/TRBV3-2	.	CASSQPRVGYTF	TGTGCCAGCAGCCAACCGCGAGTAGGCTACACCTTC
TRBJ1-2	.	TRBV6-5	.	CASGGGKGPNYGYTF	TGTGCCAGCGGCGGGGGAAAGGGACCTAACTATGGCTACACCTTC
TRBJ2-5	once	TRBV12-3/TRBV12-4	.	CASSPRDQETQYF	TGTGCCAGCAGTCCGCGGGACCAAGAGACCCAGTACTTC
TRBJ2-1	.	TRBV5-4	TRBD2	CASSERLAGDVDEQFF	TGTGCCAGCAGCGAAAGACTAGCGGGAGATGTCGATGAGCAGTTCTTC
TRBJ1-1	.	TRBV5-1	.	CASSLASRGNNTEAFF	TGCGCCAGCAGCTTGGCCAGTAGAGGGAACAACACTGAAGCTTTCTTT
TRBJ2-6	.	TRBV19	.	CASSIAWGPGANVLTF	TGTGCCAGTAGTATAGCTTGGGGGCCTGGGGCCAACGTCCTGACTTTC
TRBJ1-2	.	TRBV20-1	TRBD1	CSAPTGNGYTF	TGCAGTGCCCCGACAGGGAATGGCTACACCTTC
TRBJ2-5	.	TRBV6-4	TRBD2	CASPHRDYDAETQYF	TGTGCCAGCCCCCACCGGGACTACGACGCAGAGACCCAGTACTTC
TRBJ2-1	.	TRBV19	TRBD2	CASSIPAGGPEGNEQFF	TGTGCCAGTAGTATTCCAGCGGGAGGGCCAGAGGGCAATGAGCAGTTCTTC
TRBJ2-5	.	TRBV10-3	TRBD2	CAISEGREETQYF	TGTGCCATCAGTGAGGGGAGGGAAGAGACCCAGTACTTC
TRBJ1-2	few	TRBV14	.	CASSQVYGQFYGYTF	TGTGCCAGCAGCCAAGTTTACGGACAGTTCTATGGCTACACCTTC
TRBJ2-7	once	TRBV6-5	.	CASRDKGFNLQYF	TGTGCCAGCCGGGACAAGGGGTTCAATTTGCAGTACTTC
TRBJ2-2	once	TRBV5-6	.	CASSLVAGSGELFF	TGTGCCAGCAGCTTGGTAGCCGGGTCCGGGGAGCTGTTTTTT
TRBJ1-5	few	TRBV9	.	CASSVGPQVNQPQHF	TGTGCCAGCAGCGTAGGGCCCCAAGTCAATCAGCCCCAGCATTTT
TRBJ2-7	.	TRBV29-1	TRBD2	CSVGLAGGGYEQYF	TGCAGCGTTGGACTAGCGGGGGGAGGTTACGAGCAGTACTTC
TRBJ1-2	.	TRBV7-3	TRBD1	CASSPGQNYGYTF	TGTGCCAGCAGCCCGGGACAGAACTATGGCTACACCTTC
TRBJ2-7	.	TRBV2	.	CASISYEQYF	TGTGCCAGTATCTCCTACGAGCAGTACTTC
TRBJ2-1	.	TRBV5-4	.	CASSLDLADSYNEQFF	TGTGCCAGCAGCTTGGACTTAGCGGACTCCTACAATGAGCAGTTCTTC
TRBJ2-3	.	TRBV6-5	.	CASSYGSGVSTDTQYF	TGTGCCAGCAGTTACGGATCGGGGGTTAGCACAGATACGCAGTATTTT
TRBJ1-1	.	TRBV5-1	.	CASSQTENTEAFF	TGCGCCAGCAGCCAAACAGAGAACACTGAAGCTTTCTTT
TRBJ1-6	.	TRBV12-3/TRBV12-4	.	CASSPSRDSPLHF	TGTGCCAGCAGTCCAAGCAGGGATTCACCCCTCCACTTT
TRBJ1-3	.	TRBV5-4	.	CASSLGGGNSGNTIYF	TGTGCCAGCAGCTTGGGAGGGGGTAACTCTGGAAACACCATATATTTT
TRBJ2-3	.	TRBV5-1	.	CASSFTAVGSTDTQYF	TGCGCCAGCAGCTTCACAGCGGTCGGGAGCACAGATACGCAGTATTTT
TRBJ2-3	.	TRBV5-1	.	CASSPRDGSVDTQYF	TGCGCCAGCAGCCCGCGGGACGGCTCTGTGGATACGCAGTATTTT
TRBJ1-3	.	TRBV5-1	TRBD1	CASSLRGQVPGNTIYF	TGCGCCAGCAGCTTGCGGGGACAGGTCCCTGGAAACACCATATATTTT
TRBJ2-1	once	TRBV7-9	.	CASSLSSYNEQFF	TGTGCCAGCAGCTTAAGCTCGTACAATGAGCAGTTCTTC
TRBJ2-6	.	TRBV5-6	.	CASSPATGLSGANVLTF	TGTGCCAGCAGCCCGGCGACAGGCCTCTCTGGGGCCAACGTCCTGACTTTC
TRBJ2-7	.	TRBV11-3	TRBD1	CASSRGQGAFYEQYF	TGTGCCAGCAGCCGCGGACAGGGAGCGTTCTACGAGCAGTACTTC
TRBJ1-1	.	TRBV15	.	CATSRDPLRGTEAFF	TGTGCCACCAGCAGAGACCCGCTCCGGGGCACTGAAGCTTTCTTT
TRBJ1-5	.	TRBV28	.	CASIPRGNQPQHF	TGTGCCAGCATCCCCAGGGGCAATCAGCCCCAGCATTTT
TRBJ2-7	.	TRBV7-2	TRBD2	CASSLTSGGASYEQYF	TGTGCCAGCAGCTTAACTAGCGGGGGGGCCTCCTACGAGCAGTACTTC
TRBJ2-3	.	TRBV6-5	.	CASRRDSPADTQYF	TGTGCCAGCAGGAGGGACTCACCAGCAGATACGCAGTATTTT
TRBJ1-1	.	TRBV7-9	TRBD1	CASSLPGGEAFF	TGTGCCAGCAGCTTACCAGGGGGTGAAGCTTTCTTT
TRBJ2-5	.	TRBV5-1	TRBD2	CASSLVGRDSKTQYF	TGCGCCAGCAGCTTGGTCGGGAGGGACTCGAAGACCCAGTACTTC
TRBJ2-6	.	TRBV5-1	TRBD1	CASSFGQGAGANVLTF	TGCGCCAGCAGTTTCGGACAGGGGGCAGGGGCCAACGTCCTGACTTTC
TRBJ2-7	.	TRBV12-5	TRBD1	CASGLVLPGQATYEQYF	TGTGCTAGTGGTTTGGTACTCCCTGGACAGGCTACGTACGAGCAGTACTTC
TRBJ2-1	.	TRBV3-1/TRBV3-2	.	CASSQVLQEEQFF	TGTGCCAGCAGCCAAGTGCTGCAGGAAGAGCAGTTCTTC
TRBJ2-1	once	TRBV7-2	TRBD2	CASSPSGTSVHNGQFF	TGTGCCAGCAGCCCTTCCGGGACTAGCGTCCACAATGGGCAGTTCTTC
TRBJ1-4	.	TRBV18	.	CASSPLSAGKNEKLFF	TGTGCCAGCTCACCACTCTCCGCAGGAAAAAATGAAAAACTGTTTTTT
TRBJ2-1	.	TRBV5-8	TRBD2	CASSTGRGAYNEQFF	TGTGCCAGCAGCACCGGGAGGGGGGCCTACAATGAGCAGTTCTTC
TRBJ1-4	.	TRBV19	.	CASRGGSHRTNEKLFF	TGTGCCAGTAGAGGGGGATCACATCGTACTAATGAAAAACTGTTTTTT
TRBJ1-1	.	TRBV2	.	CASSEARTAEAFF	TGTGCCAGCAGTGAAGCCCGGACAGCTGAAGCTTTCTTT
TRBJ1-1	.	TRBV28	.	CASSPGQYTEAFF	TGTGCCAGCAGTCCCGGACAGTACACTGAAGCTTTCTTT
TRBJ2-5	.	TRBV2	.	CASRGRGASLGETQYF	TGTGCCAGCAGGGGGAGGGGGGCCTCCCTCGGGGAGACCCAGTACTTC
TRBJ2-4	once	TRBV6-1	.	CASSEGQNEKNIQYF	TGTGCCAGCAGTGAAGGACAGAACGAAAAAAACATTCAGTACTTC
TRBJ2-3	once	TRBV30	TRBD2	CAWTKGTSGSDTQYF	TGTGCCTGGACCAAAGGGACTAGCGGGTCAGATACGCAGTATTTT
TRBJ1-1	.	TRBV29-1	.	CSVAGMTEAFF	TGCAGCGTCGCGGGGATGACTGAAGCTTTCTTT
TRBJ2-7	few	TRBV28	.	CASSFRQALNEQYF	TGTGCCAGCAGTTTTCGGCAGGCCCTTAACGAGCAGTACTTC
TRBJ2-7	.	TRBV7-2	TRBD2	CASSQILAGGGREQYF	TGTGCCAGCAGCCAGATTCTAGCGGGGGGTGGTCGCGAGCAGTACTTC
TRBJ1-2	.	TRBV19	.	CASSMNSGGWPNGYTF	TGTGCCAGTAGTATGAACTCGGGGGGGTGGCCCAATGGCTACACCTTC